This T cell receptor (beta chain) was documented in a study of cytomegalovirus exposure and HLA in healthy donors. PCR was performed using 60 Vbeta and 13 Jbeta primers. Data came from immunoSEQ multiplex PCR; TCRdb stores just in-frame clones and leaves some out. This sample has 100,000 to 120,000 clones, with more than 65% found just once. Points from the study as a whole: A later analysis found common viral pathogens apparently linked to several of the most significant clusters. Specificity of a few CMV-associated chains for CMV antigens was verified in vitro.

The J segment lost 9 bases and the V segment lost 4 bases, leaving 11 bases of the junction unmatched. This CDR3 has 16 residues. Germline CDR1 and CDR2: LNHNV and YYDKDF (reference sequence). Worth noting for this clone: Its antigen is still unknown.

V and J are TRBV15 and TRBJ1-6; 8 bases align to TRBD1. This TCR was sampled from a man aged 25 to 45 in good health and CMV-seropositive. The specimen was PBMCs. In nucleotides, the CDR3 is TGTGCCACCAGCAATTTAGGACAGGGTTCGCGTTCACCCCTCCACTTT. Its protein is CATSNLGQGSRSPLHF. The variable domain in full, with the rest retrieved from reference TRBV15 and TRBJ1-6, is DAMVIQNPRYQVTQFGKPVTLSCSQTLNHNVMYWYQQKSSQAPKLLFHYYDKDFNNEADTPDNFQSRRPNTSFCFLDIRSPGLGDTAMYLCATSNLGQGSRSPLHFGNGTRLTVT.